This T cell receptor beta chain was recovered during a study of response to subunit inactivated influenza vaccine. This clonotype was recorded a few times. Its antigen remains unknown. This CDR3 has 14 residues. V was clipped by 7 bases and J by 6 bases, with 19 bases between them. One entry per CDR3 protein results from TCRdb running MiXCR on the RT-PCR reads. The data hold about 240,000 distinct CDR3 sequences, with more than 10% observed a single time. Study conclusions and caveats: Researchers suggested that each seasonal influenza vaccination recruits few new T cells.

This chain uses TRBV12-3 or TRBV12-4 with TRBJ2-7; D is possibly TRBD1 (6 bases). The starting material was non-naive T cells sorted from PBMCs, obtained approximately 15 days before vaccination. This sequence originates from a middle-aged man who received an inactivated influenza vaccine. This CDR3 reads CASTLGRRGTEQYF. CDR3 coding DNA: TGTGCCAGCACCCTGGGGCGCAGGGGTACCGAGCAGTACTTC.